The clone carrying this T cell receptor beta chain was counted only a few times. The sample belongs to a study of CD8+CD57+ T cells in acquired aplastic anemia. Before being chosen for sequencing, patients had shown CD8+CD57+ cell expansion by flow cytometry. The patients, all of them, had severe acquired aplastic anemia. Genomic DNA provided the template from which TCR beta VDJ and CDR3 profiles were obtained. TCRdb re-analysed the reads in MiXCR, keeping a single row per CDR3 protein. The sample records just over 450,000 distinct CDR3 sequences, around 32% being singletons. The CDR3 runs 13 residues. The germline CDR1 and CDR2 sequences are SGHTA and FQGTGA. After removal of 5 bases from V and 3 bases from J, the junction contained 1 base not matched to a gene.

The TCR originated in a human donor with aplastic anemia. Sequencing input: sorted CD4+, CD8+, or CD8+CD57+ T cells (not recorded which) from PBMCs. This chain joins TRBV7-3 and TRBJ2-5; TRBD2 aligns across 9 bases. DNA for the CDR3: TGTGCCAGCAGCAGACTAGCGGAAGAGACCCAGTACTTC. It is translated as CASSRLAEETQYF.